Listed below are T cell receptor beta chains from one sample, sequenced in a study of T cell responses to AZD1222 COVID-19 vaccine. TCRdb's table, derived via immunoSEQ multiplex PCR, lists solely in-frame clones and lacks some. This sample has tens of thousands of clones, with roughly 90% found just once. The sequencing here drew on peripheral blood, taken on day 0 of MenACWY control vaccination. Receptors were obtained from an adult in good health. CDR3s include the opening cysteine and the closing phenylalanine or tryptophan. Each record gives: clone size, V gene, CDR3 length, J gene, D gene, CDR3 protein, CDR3 DNA. A D gene is named only where the DNA matches it firmly. Clone size appears in some rows only: once, few, many, or a class for an expanded clone.

clone_size: -
v_call: TRBV21-1
cdr3_length: 16
j_call: TRBJ2-7
d_call: -
cdr3_aa: CASSTPPALRMEEQYF
cdr3_nt: TGTGCCAGCAGCACCCCACCCGCCCTAAGAATGGAGGAGCAGTACTTC

clone_size: -
v_call: TRBV14
cdr3_length: 16
j_call: TRBJ1-3
d_call: -
cdr3_aa: CASSQTDVPSGNTIYF
cdr3_nt: TGTGCCAGCAGCCAGACAGACGTACCCTCTGGAAACACCATATATTTT

clone_size: few
v_call: TRBV7-9
cdr3_length: 14
j_call: TRBJ2-2
d_call: -
cdr3_aa: CASSSRDNTGELFF
cdr3_nt: TGTGCCAGCAGTAGCCGGGATAACACCGGGGAGCTGTTTTTT

clone_size: -
v_call: TRBV4-3
cdr3_length: 15
j_call: TRBJ1-5
d_call: -
cdr3_aa: CASSSMAGVGQPQHF
cdr3_nt: TGCGCCAGCAGCTCGATGGCAGGGGTCGGACAGCCCCAGCATTTT

clone_size: -
v_call: TRBV10-1
cdr3_length: 14
j_call: TRBJ1-5
d_call: -
cdr3_aa: CASSVQGHNQPQHF
cdr3_nt: TGCGCCAGCAGTGTCCAGGGGCACAATCAGCCCCAGCATTTT

clone_size: -
v_call: TRBV7-8
cdr3_length: 15
j_call: TRBJ2-1
d_call: TRBD2
cdr3_aa: CASSLDRGRVNEQFF
cdr3_nt: TGTGCCAGCAGCTTAGATCGCGGGAGGGTGAATGAGCAGTTCTTC

clone_size: -
v_call: TRBV9
cdr3_length: 14
j_call: TRBJ1-5
d_call: -
cdr3_aa: CASSEGVHNQPQHF
cdr3_nt: TGTGCCAGCAGTGAAGGGGTGCACAATCAGCCCCAGCATTTT

clone_size: -
v_call: TRBV18
cdr3_length: 16
j_call: TRBJ2-2
d_call: -
cdr3_aa: CASSTNDLPGYGELFF
cdr3_nt: TGTGCCAGCTCAACCAATGATCTCCCAGGGTACGGGGAGCTGTTTTTT

clone_size: -
v_call: TRBV28
cdr3_length: 12
j_call: TRBJ2-7
d_call: -
cdr3_aa: CASSSQGTEQYF
cdr3_nt: TGTGCCAGCAGTTCACAGGGAACCGAGCAGTACTTC

clone_size: -
v_call: TRBV3-1/TRBV3-2
cdr3_length: 14
j_call: TRBJ2-2
d_call: -
cdr3_aa: CASSPRHSTGELFF
cdr3_nt: TGTGCCAGCAGCCCCCGGCACAGTACCGGGGAGCTGTTTTTT

clone_size: -
v_call: TRBV12-3/TRBV12-4
cdr3_length: 13
j_call: TRBJ2-3
d_call: -
cdr3_aa: CASSLVVSDTQYF
cdr3_nt: TGTGCCAGCAGTTTAGTAGTCTCAGATACGCAGTATTTT

clone_size: -
v_call: TRBV28
cdr3_length: 16
j_call: TRBJ2-1
d_call: TRBD2
cdr3_aa: CASSSPGLWGPGAQFF
cdr3_nt: TGTGCCAGCAGTTCCCCGGGACTATGGGGTCCGGGAGCGCAGTTCTTC

clone_size: -
v_call: TRBV12-3/TRBV12-4
cdr3_length: 13
j_call: TRBJ1-2
d_call: TRBD1
cdr3_aa: CASTRVDRHGYTF
cdr3_nt: TGTGCCAGCACTCGCGTGGACAGGCATGGCTACACCTTC

clone_size: -
v_call: TRBV5-8
cdr3_length: 13
j_call: TRBJ1-2
d_call: TRBD1
cdr3_aa: CASSDRGLGSYTF
cdr3_nt: TGTGCCAGCAGCGACAGGGGGCTCGGGAGCTACACCTTC

clone_size: -
v_call: TRBV5-1
cdr3_length: 13
j_call: TRBJ1-1
d_call: -
cdr3_aa: CASSLDRTGGAFF
cdr3_nt: TGCGCCAGCAGCTTGGACAGGACGGGGGGAGCTTTCTTT

clone_size: -
v_call: TRBV2
cdr3_length: 14
j_call: TRBJ1-5
d_call: TRBD1
cdr3_aa: CASSVQGARQPQHF
cdr3_nt: TGTGCCAGCAGTGTACAGGGGGCGCGGCAGCCCCAGCATTTT

clone_size: -
v_call: TRBV15
cdr3_length: 14
j_call: TRBJ1-3
d_call: -
cdr3_aa: CATSRDISGNTIYF
cdr3_nt: TGTGCCACCAGCAGAGATATCTCTGGAAACACCATATATTTT

clone_size: once
v_call: TRBV7-8
cdr3_length: 15
j_call: TRBJ2-3
d_call: -
cdr3_aa: CASSLGGGATDTQYF
cdr3_nt: TGTGCCAGCAGCTTAGGTGGGGGAGCTACAGATACGCAGTATTTT

clone_size: -
v_call: TRBV5-4
cdr3_length: 15
j_call: TRBJ2-2
d_call: -
cdr3_aa: CASSLDKVNAGELFF
cdr3_nt: TGTGCCAGCAGCTTGGACAAAGTGAACGCCGGGGAGCTGTTTTTT

clone_size: -
v_call: TRBV10-3
cdr3_length: 13
j_call: TRBJ2-7
d_call: TRBD1
cdr3_aa: CAISDGTEREQYF
cdr3_nt: TGTGCCATCAGTGACGGGACAGAGCGGGAGCAGTACTTC

clone_size: -
v_call: TRBV7-3
cdr3_length: 14
j_call: TRBJ1-1
d_call: -
cdr3_aa: CASSLSGRNTEAFF
cdr3_nt: TGTGCCAGCAGCTTATCGGGCCGGAACACTGAAGCTTTCTTT

clone_size: -
v_call: TRBV28
cdr3_length: 14
j_call: TRBJ1-5
d_call: TRBD1
cdr3_aa: CASSSRQGGQPQHF
cdr3_nt: TGTGCCAGCAGTTCCCGACAGGGGGGTCAGCCCCAGCATTTT

clone_size: -
v_call: TRBV4-3
cdr3_length: 15
j_call: TRBJ1-3
d_call: -
cdr3_aa: CASSQDSVVGNTIYF
cdr3_nt: TGCGCCAGCAGCCAAGACAGCGTAGTTGGAAACACCATATATTTT

clone_size: -
v_call: TRBV19
cdr3_length: 15
j_call: TRBJ1-5
d_call: -
cdr3_aa: CASSMGPGANQPQHF
cdr3_nt: TGTGCCAGTAGTATGGGGCCAGGGGCTAATCAGCCCCAGCATTTT

clone_size: -
v_call: TRBV6-1
cdr3_length: 16
j_call: TRBJ1-2
d_call: -
cdr3_aa: CASSEERDTRHYGYTF
cdr3_nt: TGTGCCAGCAGTGAAGAGCGGGACACGCGCCACTATGGCTACACCTTC

clone_size: -
v_call: TRBV6-1
cdr3_length: 15
j_call: TRBJ1-4
d_call: -
cdr3_aa: CASSEVLRINEKLFF
cdr3_nt: TGTGCCAGCAGTGAAGTTCTCAGAATTAATGAAAAACTGTTTTTT

clone_size: -
v_call: TRBV7-6
cdr3_length: 16
j_call: TRBJ2-1
d_call: -
cdr3_aa: CASSLVEAQGNNEQFF
cdr3_nt: TGTGCCAGCAGCTTAGTTGAGGCACAGGGAAACAATGAGCAGTTCTTC